The clone carrying this T cell receptor beta chain was recorded many times. The target antigen is unknown. This CDR3 region has 12 residues. The ends were cut back, 0 bases at V and 6 bases at J, with 8 bases in the middle. Germline lookup yields CDR1 DFQATT and CDR2 SNEGSKA (reference sequence). TCRdb re-called the 5' RACE reads through MiXCR, storing one row per CDR3 protein. The sample records approximately 150,000 distinct CDR3 sequences, 9.8% being singletons. The sample originates from a study of CD8 T cells in ankylosing spondylitis. Study-wide points: Earlier reports found some motif variants in synovial fluid and blood in reactive arthritis.

This chain uses TRBV20-1 with TRBJ1-1; TRBD1 is a possible D gene (6 bases). Specimen: blood, either unsorted or a sorted T cell fraction (not recorded which). The sequence derives from a female donor with ankylosing spondylitis or in good health (not recorded which). CDR3 in DNA: TGCAGTGCTAGAGATTCAGGGGCTGAAGCTTTCTTT. Its translation is CSARDSGAEAFF.